The clone carrying this TCR beta chain was detected a few times. What it recognizes is unknown. The data belong to a study of T cells in Graves' hyperthyroidism and ophthalmopathy. Overall study findings and caveats: Peripheral blood also featured most of the thyroid clonotypes expanded above 0.001.

Amplified regions were TCR beta CDR3 sequences from RNA transcripts. RT-PCR in the first round (using the HTBI primer set) targeted the TCR CDR3. A single record per CDR3 protein comes from TCRdb applying MiXCR to the multiplex PCR reads. Of about 340,000 distinct CDR3 sequences in the sample, 18% were seen once. The hyperthyroidism was newly diagnosed and had lasted under 2 months; the patients were aged 18 to 65. Lactation, pregnancy, other autoimmune disease or uncontrolled infection excluded patients. PBMCs were obtained from about 10 ml fresh peripheral blood. V lost 6 bases, J lost 0 bases, and 9 bases lay in between. The CDR3 totals 13 residues. From germline, CDR1 is DFQATT and CDR2 SNEGSKA (reference sequence).

The source material was blood. The TCR originated in a woman aged 50 to 60 with Graves' hyperthyroidism. This rearrangement joins TRBV20-1 to TRBJ1-5, with D uncertain. CDR3 region: CSAQENSNQPQHF. Written as DNA, the CDR3 is TGCAGTGCCCAGGAAAATAGCAATCAGCCCCAGCATTTT.